The 22 T cell receptor beta chains in this list originate from one sample, sequenced in a study of cytomegalovirus exposure and HLA in healthy donors. The PCR was carried out with 60 Vbeta primers and 13 Jbeta primers. Profiling relied on immunoSEQ multiplex PCR, and the TCRdb table lists in-frame clones only, not all of them. The data hold approximately 40,000 clones, with about 80% observed a single time. The sample taken for sequencing was PBMCs. The receptor source for this set is a young woman in good health and CMV-seropositive.

The rearrangement joins TRBV29-1 to TRBJ1-5, with a possible D match to TRBD1 (6 bases). Germline V lookup: CDR1 SQVTM, CDR2 ANQGSEA. V shed 2 bases and J shed 3 bases, with 8 bases lying between them. The CDR3 length is 13 residues. Written as DNA, the CDR3 is TGCAGCGTTGAACAGGGGAACAATCAGCCCCAGCATTTT. This gives the protein CSVEQGNNQPQHF. Using reference TRBV29-1 and TRBJ1-5 for the parts outside the CDR3, the full variable domain is SAVISQKPSRDICQRGTSLTIQCQVDSQVTMMFWYRQQPGQSLTLIATANQGSEATYESGFVIDKFPISRPNLTFSTLTVSNMSPEDSSIYLCSVEQGNNQPQHFGDGTRLSIL.

This sequence joins TRBV11-3 and TRBJ2-5, with a possible D match to TRBD1 (6 bases). V was cut by 1 base and J by 5 bases, with 8 bases left in between. The CDR3 extends over 13 amino acids. CDR1 and CDR2 (germline): SGHNT, YENEEA. CDR3 in DNA: TGTGCCAGCAGCTTAGGGGGGCAGGAGACCCAGTACTTC. Amino acid sequence: CASSLGGQETQYF.

The chain couples TRBV27 to TRBJ1-5; no clear D. Germline CDR1 and CDR2: MNHEY and SMNVEV (reference sequence). The ends were cut back, 4 bases at V and 4 bases at J, with 20 bases in the middle. This CDR3 spans 17 amino acids. The CDR3 nucleotides are TGTGCCAGCAGTTCCTCTTGGACCCGGAGGCGGAATCAGCCCCAGCATTTT. This gives the protein CASSSSWTRRRNQPQHF.

The chain links TRBV5-1 to TRBJ2-3, with TRBD1 matching 10 bases. Trimming took 7 bases from V and 2 from J; bases not matched to a gene: 10. Germline loops: CDR1 SGHRS, CDR2 YFSETQ. The CDR3 has 16 residues. The CDR3 DNA sequence: TGCGCCAGCGACTCCGGGACAGGGGATCCCACAGATACGCAGTATTTT. Its protein product is CASDSGTGDPTDTQYF.

The V gene is TRBV28, the J gene TRBJ1-4; TRBD1 matches at 7 bases. Germline trimming cut 4 bases from V and 5 bases from J; bases unmatched to any gene: 7. This CDR3 has 15 amino acids. The germline V gene has CDR1 MDHEN and CDR2 SYDVKM. CDR3 in DNA: TGTGCCAGCAGTTCGACAGGGATAAAGAATGAAAAACTGTTTTTT. Protein: CASSSTGIKNEKLFF.

The chain carries TRBV9 and TRBJ2-7; TRBD1 agrees at 9 bases. With V trimmed by 4 bases and J by 1 base, 3 bases remained unmatched. The CDR3 has 14 amino acids. CDR1 is SGDLS, CDR2 YYNGEE, per germline. The chain's CDR3 is CASSPGTGSYEQYF. The CDR3 nucleotides read TGTGCCAGCAGCCCCGGGACAGGGTCCTACGAGCAGTACTTC.

The CDR3 coding sequence is TGTGCCACCAGCAGGGCGGGGGGCATTGAAGCTTTCTTT. As protein: CATSRAGGIEAFF. This chain connects TRBV15 to TRBJ1-1, with D possibly TRBD1 on 6 matching bases. CDR1 is LNHNV and CDR2 is YYDKDF in the germline V gene (reference sequence). The CDR3 is 13 amino acids. V lost 3 bases and J lost 7, with 12 bases in between.

The genes are TRBV29-1 and TRBJ2-7, with D perhaps matching TRBD1 (6 bases). The germline CDR1 and CDR2 sequences are SQVTM and ANQGSEA. V shed 7 bases and J shed 0 bases, with 13 bases lying between them. This CDR3 spans 13 amino acids. The chain's CDR3 is CSAGTTNSYEQYF. The CDR3 DNA reads as TGCAGCGCCGGGACAACTAACTCCTACGAGCAGTACTTC.

This clone was observed a single time. This chain links TRBV9 with TRBJ2-2; D possibly corresponds to TRBD1 (6 bases). V was pared by 0 bases and J by 2 bases, with 14 bases between. CDR1 SGDLS and CDR2 YYNGEE come from the germline V gene. The length of the CDR3 is 17 residues. The CDR3 DNA reads TGTGCCAGCAGCGTAGGCCACAGGGTCGTAAACACCGGGGAGCTGTTTTTT. It encodes CASSVGHRVVNTGELFF.

In nucleotides, the CDR3 is TGTGCCAGCAGCTTAGTAGCGGGCCGCCTGGAGCAGTACTTC. Translating gives CASSLVAGRLEQYF. The genes are TRBV7-2 and TRBJ2-5; 7 nucleotides agree with TRBD2. Germline V gene sequence: CDR1 SGHTA, CDR2 FQGNSA. The V and J ends lost 1 base and 11 bases, in that order; junction bases with no gene match: 10. This CDR3 is built from 14 residues.

The chain joins TRBV6-1 to TRBJ2-3, with D tentatively TRBD1 (5 bases). Per germline, CDR1 MNHNS and CDR2 SASEGT. This CDR3 has 15 amino acids. V was trimmed by 6 bases and J by 8 bases, leaving 21 bases between them. The CDR3 region has the DNA TGTGCCAGCAGCCTCAGACAGCCTGATCAGGGTACGCAGTATTTT. Translation gives CASSLRQPDQGTQYF.

CDR3 nucleotide sequence: TGTGCCAGCAGTCCCTCGGGGCAGGGACATTTCTTT. Translation gives CASSPSGQGHFF. V and J are TRBV9 and TRBJ1-1, with D perhaps TRBD1 (6 bases). CDR1 and CDR2 from the germline V gene are SGDLS and YYNGEE. The V and J ends lost 5 bases and 13 bases respectively, with 18 bases between them. This CDR3 spans 12 amino acids.

The CDR3 here is CASSRGGLQGPREQYF. For the CDR3, the DNA is TGTGCCAGCAGCCGCGGGGGGCTCCAGGGCCCGCGGGAGCAGTACTTC. The gene calls are TRBV7-2 and TRBJ2-5; 8 nucleotides line up with TRBD2. The J segment lost 11 bases and the V segment lost 5 bases, leaving 19 bases of the junction unmatched. The CDR3 covers 16 residues. CDR1 is SGHTA, CDR2 FQGNSA, per germline.

This chain's CDR3 is CASNSGGFGTSGGAFYSMNEQFF. For the CDR3, the DNA is TGCGCCAGCAATTCCGGTGGGTTTGGGACTAGCGGGGGGGCCTTTTATTCAATGAATGAGCAGTTCTTC. The chain couples TRBV5-1 to TRBJ2-1, with TRBD2 identical over 16 bases. CDR1 is SGHRS, CDR2 YFSETQ, per germline. Trimming at V came to 6 bases and at J to 7 bases, leaving 28 bases not matched to a gene. CDR3 length: 23 amino acids.

This chain joins TRBV27 and TRBJ1-6; no definite D call. The germline CDR1 and CDR2 sequences are MNHEY and SMNVEV (reference sequence). The CDR3 totals 15 residues. V was clipped by 6 bases and J by 9 bases, with 18 bases between them. The CDR3 region is CASRQIILYGSPLHF. The CDR3 DNA reads as TGTGCCAGCAGACAGATTATATTATATGGTTCACCCCTCCACTTT.

V usage is TRBV28 and J usage is TRBJ2-7; D is possibly TRBD2 (6 bases). This CDR3 has 14 amino acids. CDR1 and CDR2 from the germline V gene are MDHEN and SYDVKM. The germline V and J ends were trimmed by 6 bases and 2 bases, with 14 bases remaining between them. CDR3 DNA: TGTGCCAGCAGGGAGGGTCGGGCGCCCTACGAGCAGTACTTC. Translated, it gives CASREGRAPYEQYF. Combining the CDR3 with reference TRBV28 and TRBJ2-7 gives the whole variable domain DVKVTQSSRYLVKRTGEKVFLECVQDMDHENMFWYRQDPGLGLRLIYFSYDVKMKEKGDIPEGYSVSREKKERFSLILESASTNQTSMYLCASREGRAPYEQYFGPGTRLTVT.

The chain links TRBV9 to TRBJ2-4, with 8 bases that match TRBD2. The length of the CDR3 is 18 residues. V gave up 0 bases and J gave up 3 bases; unmatched junction bases: 11. Germline values: CDR1 SGDLS, CDR2 YYNGEE. The CDR3 bases are TGTGCCAGCAGCGTAGGCGGGGGGAGGGGGGGTGGCAAAAACATTCAGTACTTC. Its protein is CASSVGGGRGGGKNIQYF.

CDR3 DNA: TGTGCTAGTGGTTTGGTACTTAACAGGGCGAACACCGGGGAGCTGTTTTTT. Amino acid sequence: CASGLVLNRANTGELFF. The chain is built from TRBV12-5 and TRBJ2-2, with D possibly matching TRBD1 (6 bases). The CDR3 has 17 amino acids. Trimming removed 0 bases from V and 0 bases from J, with 11 bases in between. Germline V lookup: CDR1 LGHNT, CDR2 FRNRAP.

This sequence joins TRBV18 and TRBJ2-2; D is ambiguous. The V gene's germline CDR1 is KGHSH and CDR2 LQKENI. Trimming removed 0 bases at V and 2 bases at J, with 10 bases between. The CDR3 runs 16 residues. In DNA form, the CDR3 reads TGTGCCAGCTCACCACCGAGACTTTCAAACACCGGGGAGCTGTTTTTT. This encodes CASSPPRLSNTGELFF.

In regard to this clone: The junction departs from germline at one end; a sequencing error may be responsible. The chain combines TRBV15 with TRBJ2-3; a possible D gene is TRBD2 (5 bases). The germline CDR1 and CDR2 sequences are LNHNV and YYDKDF (reference sequence). This CDR3 spans 15 amino acids. The CDR3 protein is CATTGSYSSTDTQYF. DNA of the CDR3: TGTGCGACCACGGGGTCGTACTCTAGCACAGATACGCAGTATTTT.

V usage is TRBV29-1 and J usage is TRBJ2-7; TRBD2 matches 9 bases. Germline loops: CDR1 SQVTM, CDR2 ANQGSEA. V lost 7 bases to trimming and J lost 3 bases; unmatched junction nucleotides: 10. The CDR3 length is 14 residues. The CDR3, as DNA: TGCAGCGGGCAGCTGGCTAGCGGGAACTACGAGCAGTACTTC. Protein product: CSGQLASGNYEQYF.

The chain couples TRBV18 to TRBJ1-5, with D possibly matching TRBD1 (6 bases). The V end was cut by 4 bases, the J end by 1 base, with 14 bases between. Germline values: CDR1 KGHSH, CDR2 LQKENI. The CDR3 is 16 amino acids. The CDR3 reads CASSLRTVASNQPQHF. CDR3 DNA: TGTGCCAGCTCACTTCGGACAGTCGCCAGCAATCAGCCCCAGCATTTT.